These T cell receptor beta chains were read from a single sample in a study of vaccination and CD4 T cells after COVID-19. TCRdb redid the calling of the PCR reads with MiXCR, one entry per CDR3 protein. The repertoire has fewer than 25,000 distinct CDR3 sequences, about a third of them found once; the top ten carry about 3%. Their cognate antigens are unknown. The material was CD4+ T cells from blood, cultured in vitro, obtained about 7 months after SARS-CoV-2 vaccination. Receptors originate from a human donor who had recovered from COVID-19. Each CDR3 is given with its conserved first and last residue. The D gene is left open where the match is weak. The size entry is marked missing in some rows and otherwise reads once, few, many or a size class.

TRBV7-2	TRBJ2-7	NA	TRBD2	TGTGCCAGCAGCTTAGCGTATTTTAAGCGGGAGTTAAACTACGAGCAGTACTTC	CASSLAYFKRELNYEQYF
TRBV7-9	TRBJ2-3	few	TRBD2	TGTGCCAGCAGCTTAAGAGTGATAGCGGGGAGCACAGATACGCAGTATTTT	CASSLRVIAGSTDTQYF
TRBV28	TRBJ1-1	few	TRBD1	TGTGCCAGCAGTGCGACAGGGGGCGCTCACACTGAAGCTTTCTTT	CASSATGGAHTEAFF
TRBV19	TRBJ2-7	NA	NA	TGTGCCAGTAGTATAGTCGGGGACTACGAGCAGTACTTC	CASSIVGDYEQYF
TRBV7-2	TRBJ2-3	few	NA	TGTGCCAGCAGCTTAGGGCAGGGTTCAGATACGCAGTATTTT	CASSLGQGSDTQYF
TRBV28	TRBJ2-5	NA	NA	TGTGCCAGCAGTTTACGTCGGTTACAAGAGACCCAGTACTTC	CASSLRRLQETQYF
TRBV7-3	TRBJ1-6	few	TRBD1	TGTGCCAGCAGCTTAAGAAGGCCGGGACAGGGATATTCACCCCTCCACTTT	CASSLRRPGQGYSPLHF
TRBV6-2/TRBV6-3	TRBJ2-1	few	NA	TGTGCCAGCAGTTACTCTGGAACTCCAGACTCCTACAATGAGCAGTTCTTC	CASSYSGTPDSYNEQFF
TRBV18	TRBJ2-7	NA	NA	TGTGCCAGCTCACGTCAGCCTTCCTACGAGCAGTACTTC	CASSRQPSYEQYF
TRBV20-1	TRBJ2-6	NA	NA	TGCAGTGCTAGAGTAGGGCCAGAGTCAGGGGCCAACGTCCTGACTTTC	CSARVGPESGANVLTF
TRBV10-2	TRBJ1-6	NA	NA	TGCGCCACAAGGGACGGAAATAATTCACCCCTCCACTTT	CATRDGNNSPLHF
TRBV10-3	TRBJ2-3	NA	NA	TGTGCCATCAGTCTTAGCACAGATACGCAGTATTTT	CAISLSTDTQYF
TRBV6-2/TRBV6-3	TRBJ2-7	NA	TRBD1	TGTGCCAGCAGTTCCCAGACAGGGGGCAACGAGCAGTACTTC	CASSSQTGGNEQYF